This TCR beta chain was documented in a study of cytomegalovirus exposure and HLA in healthy donors. Vbeta (60) and Jbeta (13) primers were used in the PCR. Clones were sequenced by immunoSEQ multiplex PCR, and TCRdb holds only the in-frame ones, with some missing. Among around 170,000 clones, roughly four fifths were seen once, and the ten largest hold more than 0.4%. This clone was observed a single time. CDR3 length: 18 amino acids. V was pared by 0 bases and J by 1 base, with 19 bases between. Looked up from germline, CDR1 is GTSNPN and CDR2 is SVGIG (reference sequence). Specimen: PBMCs. This receptor was taken from a woman aged 45-60 years in good health and CMV-seronegative. The genes are TRBV30 and TRBJ2-1, with a weak D call TRBD2 (5 bases). CDR3 sequence (DNA): TGTGCCTGGAGTGTACCGACGGGATTCAAGGGTTCCTACAATGAGCAGTTCTTC. Amino acids: CAWSVPTGFKGSYNEQFF. The variable domain in full, with the rest retrieved from reference TRBV30 and TRBJ2-1, is SQTIHQWPATLVQPVGSPLSLECTVEGTSNPNLYWYRQAAGRGLQLLFYSVGIGQISSEVPQNLSASRPQDRQFILSSKKLLLSDSGFYLCAWSVPTGFKGSYNEQFFGPGTRLTVL.